The clone carrying this T cell receptor (beta chain) was seen a handful of times. The target antigen is unknown. TCRdb reprocessed the 5' RACE reads with MiXCR, giving one entry per CDR3 protein. The sample lists more than 80,000 distinct CDR3 sequences; roughly 11% were seen once. The data were obtained in a study of early T cells in non-severe SARS-CoV-2 infection. Study information: RNA in bulk from unsorted whole blood was sequenced, and chains were unpaired.

Overall study results and limits: Lookups in VDJdb leaned toward anti-spike CD8 responses and missed private and CD4 specificities.

The CDR3 length is 14 residues. Germline CDR1 and CDR2: SNHLY and FYNNEI. Trimming took off 7 bases at V and 10 bases at J, with 20 bases between the two ends. This clonotype originated in an adult who was a healthcare worker with PCR-confirmed SARS-CoV-2 infection or an uninfected control (not recorded which). The V call is TRBV2, the J call TRBJ2-1, with TRBD2 as a possible D gene (6 bases). The specimen was whole blood. The CDR3 coding sequence is TGTGCCAGCATCCGGCTAGCGAAATATGGCGAGCAGTTCTTC. The encoded protein is CASIRLAKYGEQFF.